A selection of T cell receptor beta chains follows, all from one sample in a study of T cells expressing NK-cell markers. TCRdb derives one entry per CDR3 protein from the 5' RACE reads, leaving out DNA. This sample's clone table lists some 450,000 distinct CDR3 sequences. The sample consisted of blood T cells: a sorted CD56 or NKG2C T cell subset, CD4+ or CD8+ T cells, or bulk PBMC T cells (not recorded which). These receptors were collected from a woman aged 18-70 years in good health. CDR3s include the opening cysteine and the closing phenylalanine or tryptophan.

len: 13
j_gene: TRBJ2-1
v_gene: TRBV7-2
CDR3aa: CASSRGGENEQFF

len: 15
j_gene: TRBJ1-6
v_gene: TRBV2
CDR3aa: CASSRKTEGNSPLHF

len: 16
j_gene: TRBJ2-1
v_gene: TRBV6-5
CDR3aa: CASSYLLADRGNEQFF

len: 13
j_gene: TRBJ2-7
v_gene: TRBV29-1
CDR3aa: CSVDPGNSYEQYF

len: 11
j_gene: TRBJ2-1
v_gene: TRBV27
CDR3aa: CASQGRGEQFF

len: 14
j_gene: TRBJ2-7
v_gene: TRBV7-2
CDR3aa: CASTSGTGFYEQYF

len: 16
j_gene: TRBJ2-2
v_gene: TRBV6-5
CDR3aa: CASSYSRGVAPGELFF

len: 16
j_gene: TRBJ2-2
v_gene: TRBV6-2/TRBV6-3
CDR3aa: CASRRLAGGITGELFF

len: 12
j_gene: TRBJ2-5
v_gene: TRBV24-1
CDR3aa: CATGREGETQYF

len: 16
j_gene: TRBJ2-3
v_gene: TRBV7-3
CDR3aa: CASSLRGSGSTDTQYF

len: 15
j_gene: TRBJ2-1
v_gene: TRBV19
CDR3aa: CASSPPGLGPNEQFF

len: 14
j_gene: TRBJ2-2
v_gene: TRBV5-1
CDR3aa: CASSLGHKTGELFF

len: 15
j_gene: TRBJ1-4
v_gene: TRBV20-1
CDR3aa: CSARGSLEANEKLFF

len: 14
j_gene: TRBJ2-7
v_gene: TRBV30
CDR3aa: CAAGGSGLGVEQYF

len: 14
j_gene: TRBJ2-5
v_gene: TRBV6-1
CDR3aa: CASSPQGALITQYF

len: 13
j_gene: TRBJ1-1
v_gene: TRBV2
CDR3aa: CASSVNGNTEAFF

len: 16
j_gene: TRBJ2-5
v_gene: TRBV10-3
CDR3aa: CAISPPGQGALETQYF

len: 14
j_gene: TRBJ1-1
v_gene: TRBV20-1
CDR3aa: CSGVRDIGNTEAFF

len: 14
j_gene: TRBJ2-1
v_gene: TRBV19
CDR3aa: CASSRDKVYNEQFF

len: 14
j_gene: TRBJ2-5
v_gene: TRBV18
CDR3aa: CASSPRSGQETQYF

len: 13
j_gene: TRBJ2-1
v_gene: TRBV30
CDR3aa: CAWQQGSYNEQFF

len: 14
j_gene: TRBJ2-2
v_gene: TRBV29-1
CDR3aa: CSVVGIRKSGELFF

len: 14
j_gene: TRBJ2-2
v_gene: TRBV4-3
CDR3aa: CASSQETVTGELFF

len: 13
j_gene: TRBJ2-3
v_gene: TRBV6-5
CDR3aa: CASSFTGADTQYF

len: 13
j_gene: TRBJ2-7
v_gene: TRBV15
CDR3aa: CATSRTTGGEQYF

len: 16
j_gene: TRBJ1-3
v_gene: TRBV6-5
CDR3aa: CASSYSPKGPGNTIYF

len: 20
j_gene: TRBJ2-6
v_gene: TRBV9
CDR3aa: CASSVIPGRSTLSGANVLTF

len: 17
j_gene: TRBJ1-5
v_gene: TRBV6-1
CDR3aa: CASIPLKGQTRAGAQHF

len: 15
j_gene: TRBJ2-1
v_gene: TRBV12-3/TRBV12-4
CDR3aa: CASSGRREGLNEQFF

len: 16
j_gene: TRBJ2-1
v_gene: TRBV20-1
CDR3aa: CSARVYLAGGLHEQFF

len: 14
j_gene: TRBJ2-1
v_gene: TRBV27
CDR3aa: CASSLQSSYNEQFF

len: 14
j_gene: TRBJ2-1
v_gene: TRBV12-3/TRBV12-4
CDR3aa: CASSLNQGYNEQFF

len: 15
j_gene: TRBJ2-3
v_gene: TRBV5-1
CDR3aa: CASTGRGSFTDTQYF

len: 18
j_gene: TRBJ2-1
v_gene: TRBV4-3
CDR3aa: CASSSKSVTGGIYNEQFF

len: 14
j_gene: TRBJ1-5
v_gene: TRBV5-1
CDR3aa: CASSLNGDNQPQHF

len: 14
j_gene: TRBJ2-3
v_gene: TRBV9
CDR3aa: CASSGEQLTDTQYF

len: 14
j_gene: TRBJ2-4
v_gene: TRBV25-1
CDR3aa: CASSAGTGTDIQYF

len: 19
j_gene: TRBJ2-3
v_gene: TRBV4-2
CDR3aa: CASSQDMWGGLAGGDTQYF

len: 15
j_gene: TRBJ2-1
v_gene: TRBV29-1
CDR3aa: CSVEGEGGPYNEQFF

len: 16
j_gene: TRBJ2-2
v_gene: TRBV9
CDR3aa: CASSQVPPRDSGELFF

len: 13
j_gene: TRBJ1-1
v_gene: TRBV6-4
CDR3aa: CASSDQSYTEAFF

len: 15
j_gene: TRBJ2-7
v_gene: TRBV3-1
CDR3aa: CASSQGGWRGYEQYF

len: 12
j_gene: TRBJ2-2
v_gene: TRBV3-1
CDR3aa: CASSPLGGELFF

len: 14
j_gene: TRBJ2-5
v_gene: TRBV20-1
CDR3aa: CSARVWADQETQYF

len: 14
j_gene: TRBJ2-1
v_gene: TRBV24-1
CDR3aa: CATSDSTGANEQFF

len: 15
j_gene: TRBJ2-1
v_gene: TRBV20-1
CDR3aa: CSARGLAGGHGEQFF

len: 13
j_gene: TRBJ1-2
v_gene: TRBV7-2
CDR3aa: CASSLDGLGGYTF

len: 14
j_gene: TRBJ1-1
v_gene: TRBV7-2
CDR3aa: CASITGALNTEAFF

len: 15
j_gene: TRBJ2-1
v_gene: TRBV20-1
CDR3aa: CSARGFQDGYNEQFF

len: 14
j_gene: TRBJ2-5
v_gene: TRBV14
CDR3aa: CASSQSLAFETQYF